This T cell receptor (beta chain) was found in a study of OX40 agonist ivuxolimab in advanced cancers. Looking at the study overall: The costimulatory receptor OX40 (CD134) was targeted by ivuxolimab, a fully human IgG2 agonistic monoclonal antibody. The paper reports the monotherapy dose-escalation portion (N ≈ 50 patients) of the phase I ivuxolimab trial. Intravenous ivuxolimab was administered to patients every 2 weeks at six dose levels: 0.01, 0.1, 0.3, 1.5, 3 and 10 mg/kg. Peripheral TCRbeta sequencing was intended to test whether TCR sequence diversity was altered and clonal T-cell expansion was caused by ivuxolimab. A male proportion of roughly 80% and a mean age of around 60 years, ranging from about 23 to 90, were recorded for the dose-escalation cohort. Patients were allowed to have had prior anti-PD-1, anti-PD-L1 or anti-CTLA-4 therapy, and 40% of the dose-escalation patients had been treated with checkpoint inhibitors. Three dose-escalation patients achieved partial responses, one with hepatocellular carcinoma and two with cutaneous melanoma. Among the approximately 50 dose-escalation patients, about 20 had hepatocellular carcinoma, about 15 melanoma, 9 renal cell carcinoma and 9 head and neck cancer. Study-wide findings and limitations: After ivuxolimab, CD8+ T cells had more expanded clones than CD4+ T cells on average. Partial responders in the 0.1-3.0 mg/kg groups had among the lowest normalized peripheral clonal expansion, especially among CD8+ T cells. Antigen specificity was not determined for the clonally expanded peripheral T cells. Low levels of normalized T-cell clonal expansion were also seen in some patients who did not respond. At doses of 0.1 to 3.0 mg/kg, clonal expansion of both CD4+ and CD8+ T cells in blood was seen between baseline and week 6.

Per the germline V gene (reference sequence), MNHEY is the CDR1 and SMNVEV is the CDR2. V is shortened by 4 bases, J by 4 bases, and the region joining them spans 16 bases. The CDR3 spans 16 residues, from the cysteine through the phenylalanine. The retained sequence is limited to the CDR3, 48 bases, with the frame set at the first base. For sequencing of the TCRbeta CDR3 region, genomic DNA was extracted from the sorted cells. The immunoSEQ Assay was used to sequence the TCRbeta CDR3 regions. Here the immuneACCESS table is served through TCRdb, limited to in-frame sequences with V and J called. Missing clones are a known gap in these copies; in checked studies unresolved V genes cover under half, and the rest lacks a known reason. This sample holds 55,000 to 70,000 clones; roughly nine tenths were observed only once. Approximately 1.2% of the sample lies in the top ten. In regard to this clone: The clone's antigen remains unknown. The sample holds no much larger clone one base away, and base qualities are not on file.

Patients with a history of autoimmune disease or receiving systemic immunosuppression were excluded from the trial. Peripheral blood for TCR sequencing was drawn from every dose cohort at baseline, at cycle 4 day 1 and at cycle 7 day 1. Samples came from an open-label, multicenter, first-in-human phase I dose-escalation trial of ivuxolimab. Adults with locally advanced or metastatic melanoma, renal cell, hepatocellular, or head and neck squamous cell carcinoma were enrolled in the trial. Before TCR sequencing, CD4+ T cells and CD8+ T cells were sorted from peripheral blood as separate populations. The chain joins TRBV27 to TRBJ2-2; the D gene cannot be resolved beyond TRBD1 or TRBD2, each matching 5 bases. The TCR comes from an adult with an advanced solid tumor such as melanoma, head and neck, liver or kidney cancer. The source was CD4+ or CD8+ T cells sorted from blood, collected in a trial of the OX40 agonist ivuxolimab. The DNA sequence is as follows: TGTGCCAGCAGTTCCTGGACCCAGAGGGGCACCGGGGAGCTGTTTTTT. Translated, this gives CASSSWTQRGTGELFF.